This T cell receptor (beta chain) originates from a study of cytotoxic CD8 clonotypes in ibrutinib-treated CLL. V lost 6 bases to trimming and J lost 8 bases, with 10 bases between them. Per the germline V gene, CDR1 is SGHAT and CDR2 is FQNNGV. This CDR3 contains 11 residues. Libraries were prepared by immunoSEQ multiplex PCR; TCRdb keeps only in-frame clonotypes and omits some of them. The sample yields hundreds of thousands of clones, 70% seen once. The sample consisted of PBMCs, taken after 24 months of ibrutinib treatment. The J gene is TRBJ1-1, the V gene TRBV11-2; maybe TRBD1 (6 bases). This TCR came from a human donor with chronic lymphocytic leukemia. In DNA form, the CDR3 reads TGTGCCAGCAGTTATACAGGGGAAGCTTTCTTT. Its protein is CASSYTGEAFF.